This T cell receptor beta chain came from a study of cytomegalovirus exposure and HLA in healthy donors. Background on the study: Around 80 million unique TCR sequences came from HLA-typed donors in an early release.

The CDR3 runs 16 residues. V lost 7 bases and J 4 bases, leaving 22 bases between the germline ends. CDR1 LNHDA and CDR2 SQIVND come from the germline V gene (reference sequence). Primers included in the PCR were 60 Vbeta and 13 Jbeta primers. Profiling relied on immunoSEQ multiplex PCR, and the TCRdb table lists in-frame clones only, not all of them. The data show some 130,000 clones, with approximately 84% seen just once and about 2.9% held by the top ten. This sequence joins TRBV19 and TRBJ1-2; D perhaps matches TRBD1 (6 bases). Sample: PBMCs. This TCR derives from a boy younger than 10 in good health and CMV-seronegative. This CDR3 is CASTPPGQLFVYGYTF. In DNA form, the CDR3 reads TGTGCCAGTACCCCCCCCGGACAGCTATTCGTCTATGGCTACACCTTC.